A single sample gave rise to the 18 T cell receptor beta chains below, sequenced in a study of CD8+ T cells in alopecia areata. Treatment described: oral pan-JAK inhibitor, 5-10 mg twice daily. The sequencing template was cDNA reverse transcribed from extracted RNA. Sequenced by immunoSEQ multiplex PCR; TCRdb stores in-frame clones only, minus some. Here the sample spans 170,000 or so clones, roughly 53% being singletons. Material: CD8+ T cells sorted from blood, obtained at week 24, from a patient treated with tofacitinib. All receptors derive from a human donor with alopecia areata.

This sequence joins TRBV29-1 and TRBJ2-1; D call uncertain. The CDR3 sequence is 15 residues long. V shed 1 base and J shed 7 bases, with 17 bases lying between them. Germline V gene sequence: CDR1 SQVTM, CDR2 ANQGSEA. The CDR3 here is CSVEGRVSSDNEQFF. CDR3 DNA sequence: TGCAGCGTTGAAGGAAGGGTCTCTTCAGATAATGAGCAGTTCTTC.

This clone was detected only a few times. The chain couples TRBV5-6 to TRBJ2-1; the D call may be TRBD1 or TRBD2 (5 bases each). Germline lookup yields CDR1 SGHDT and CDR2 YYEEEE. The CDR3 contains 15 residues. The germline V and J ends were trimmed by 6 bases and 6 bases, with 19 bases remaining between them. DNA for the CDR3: TGTGCCAGCACGACCATGGGACGCGGATTCAATGAGCAGTTCTTC. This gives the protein CASTTMGRGFNEQFF. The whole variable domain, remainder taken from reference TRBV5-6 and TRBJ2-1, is DAGVTQSPTHLIKTRGQQVTLRCSPKSGHDTVSWYQQALGQGPQFIFQYYEEEERQRGNFPDRFSGHQFPNYSSELNVNALLLGDSALYLCASTTMGRGFNEQFFGPGTRLTVL.

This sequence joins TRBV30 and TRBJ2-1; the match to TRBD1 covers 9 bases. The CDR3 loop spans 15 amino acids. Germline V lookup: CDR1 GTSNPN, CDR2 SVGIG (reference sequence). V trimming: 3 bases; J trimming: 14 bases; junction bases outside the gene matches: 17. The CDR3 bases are TGTGCCTGGAGCTCCGGGACAGGGATCATGGGGAAGGAGTTCTTC. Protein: CAWSSGTGIMGKEFF.

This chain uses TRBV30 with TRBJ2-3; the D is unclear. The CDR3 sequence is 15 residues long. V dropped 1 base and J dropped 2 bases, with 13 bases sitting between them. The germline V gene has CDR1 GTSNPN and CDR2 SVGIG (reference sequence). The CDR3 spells CAWSAQSSPTDTQYF. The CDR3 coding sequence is TGTGCCTGGAGTGCGCAGAGTTCCCCCACAGATACGCAGTATTTT.

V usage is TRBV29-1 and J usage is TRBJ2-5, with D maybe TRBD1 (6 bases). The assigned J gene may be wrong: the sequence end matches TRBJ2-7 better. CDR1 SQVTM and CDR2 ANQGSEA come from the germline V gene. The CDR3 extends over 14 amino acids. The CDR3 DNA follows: TGCAGCGTTGAAGATCAGGCCAGGGGCTACGAGCAGTACTTC. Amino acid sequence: CSVEDQARGYEQYF.

The CDR3 DNA follows: TGTGCCAGCAGCGTAGATGGGGACCTCTCCTACGAGCAGTACTTC. This codes for CASSVDGDLSYEQYF. The chain employs TRBV9 and TRBJ2-7, with D possibly being TRBD1 or TRBD2 (5 bases each). CDR3 length: 15 amino acids. V was clipped by 0 bases and J by 0 bases, with 10 bases between them. CDR1 and CDR2 (germline): SGDLS, YYNGEE.

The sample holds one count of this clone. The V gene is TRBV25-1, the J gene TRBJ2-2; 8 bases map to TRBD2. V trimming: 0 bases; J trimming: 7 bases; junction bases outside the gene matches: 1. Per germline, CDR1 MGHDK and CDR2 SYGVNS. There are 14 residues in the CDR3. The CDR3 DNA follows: TGTGCCAGCAGTGAATATCGGGAGGGCGGGGAGCTGTTTTTT. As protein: CASSEYREGGELFF.

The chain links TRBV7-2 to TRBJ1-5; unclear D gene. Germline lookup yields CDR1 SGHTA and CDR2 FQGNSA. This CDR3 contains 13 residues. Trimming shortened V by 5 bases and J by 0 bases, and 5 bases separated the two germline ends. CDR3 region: CASSVYSNQPQHF. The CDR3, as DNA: TGTGCCAGCAGCGTATATAGCAATCAGCCCCAGCATTTT. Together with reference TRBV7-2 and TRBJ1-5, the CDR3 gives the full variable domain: GAGVSQSPSNKVTEKGKDVELRCDPISGHTALYWYRQSLGQGLEFLIYFQGNSAPDKSGLPSDRFSAERTGGSVSTLTIQRTQQEDSAVYLCASSVYSNQPQHFGDGTRLSIL.

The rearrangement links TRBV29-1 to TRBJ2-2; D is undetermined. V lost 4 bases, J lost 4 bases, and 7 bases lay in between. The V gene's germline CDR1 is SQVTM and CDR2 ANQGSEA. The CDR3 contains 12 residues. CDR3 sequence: CSVASGTGELFF. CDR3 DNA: TGCAGCGTTGCATCGGGCACCGGGGAGCTGTTTTTT.

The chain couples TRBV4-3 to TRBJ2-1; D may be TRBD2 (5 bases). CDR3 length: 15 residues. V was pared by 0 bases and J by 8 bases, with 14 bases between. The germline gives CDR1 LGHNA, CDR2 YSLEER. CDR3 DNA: TGCGCCAGCAGCCAAGATCGTATTTTGAGGGATGAGCAGTTCTTC. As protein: CASSQDRILRDEQFF.

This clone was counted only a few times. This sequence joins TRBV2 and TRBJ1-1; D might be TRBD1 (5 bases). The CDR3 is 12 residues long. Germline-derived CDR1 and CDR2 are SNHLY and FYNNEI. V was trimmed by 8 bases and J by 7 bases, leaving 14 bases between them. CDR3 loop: CASRQGSVEAFF. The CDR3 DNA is TGTGCCAGCCGGCAGGGTTCGGTTGAAGCTTTCTTT.

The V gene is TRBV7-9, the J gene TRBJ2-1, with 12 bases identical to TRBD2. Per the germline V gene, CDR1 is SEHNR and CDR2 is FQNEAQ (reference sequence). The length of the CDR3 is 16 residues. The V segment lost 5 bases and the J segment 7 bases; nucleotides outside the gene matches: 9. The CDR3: CASSPRGGTSGNEQFF. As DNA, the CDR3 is TGTGCCAGCAGCCCTAGGGGGGGGACTAGCGGGAATGAGCAGTTCTTC.

This CDR3 is CASSERGPGYEQYF. The CDR3 DNA reads TGTGCCAGTAGTGAGCGGGGGCCGGGCTACGAGCAGTACTTC. The chain links TRBV19 to TRBJ2-7; TRBD2 matches 8 bases. Germline loops: CDR1 LNHDA, CDR2 SQIVND (reference sequence). The CDR3 is 14 amino acids. J was trimmed by 3 bases and V by 5 bases; bases with no gene match: 6. The variable domain in full, completed from reference TRBV19 and TRBJ2-7, reads DGGITQSPKYLFRKEGQNVTLSCEQNLNHDAMYWYRQDPGQGLRLIYYSQIVNDFQKGDIAEGYSVSREKKESFPLTVTSAQKNPTAFYLCASSERGPGYEQYFGPGTRLTVT.

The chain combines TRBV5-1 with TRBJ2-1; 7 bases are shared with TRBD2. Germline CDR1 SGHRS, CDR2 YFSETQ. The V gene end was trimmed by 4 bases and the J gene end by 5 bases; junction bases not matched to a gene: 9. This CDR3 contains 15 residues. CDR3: CASSRNQRGHNEQFF. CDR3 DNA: TGCGCCAGCAGCCGTAATCAGCGGGGACACAATGAGCAGTTCTTC. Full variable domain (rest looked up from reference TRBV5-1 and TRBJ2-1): KAGVTQTPRYLIKTRGQQVTLSCSPISGHRSVSWYQQTPGQGLQFLFEYFSETQRNKGNFPGRFSGRQFSNSRSEMNVSTLELGDSALYLCASSRNQRGHNEQFFGPGTRLTVL.

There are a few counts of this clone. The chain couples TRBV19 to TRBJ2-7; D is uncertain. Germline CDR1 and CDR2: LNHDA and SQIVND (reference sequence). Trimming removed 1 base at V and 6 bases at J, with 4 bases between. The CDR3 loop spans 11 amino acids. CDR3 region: CASSIGAEQYF. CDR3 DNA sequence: TGTGCCAGTAGTATAGGGGCCGAGCAGTACTTC.

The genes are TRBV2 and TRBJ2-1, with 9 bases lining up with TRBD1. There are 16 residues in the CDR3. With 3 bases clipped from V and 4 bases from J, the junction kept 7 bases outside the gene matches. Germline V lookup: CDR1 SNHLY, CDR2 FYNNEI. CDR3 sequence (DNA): TGTGCCAGCAGTGAGGGGGGGACAGGGCCATACAATGAGCAGTTCTTC. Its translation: CASSEGGTGPYNEQFF.

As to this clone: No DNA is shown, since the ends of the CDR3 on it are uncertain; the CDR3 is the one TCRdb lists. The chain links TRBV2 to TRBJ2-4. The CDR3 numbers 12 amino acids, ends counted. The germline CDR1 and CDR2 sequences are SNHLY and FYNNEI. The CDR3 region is CASILADQIQYF.

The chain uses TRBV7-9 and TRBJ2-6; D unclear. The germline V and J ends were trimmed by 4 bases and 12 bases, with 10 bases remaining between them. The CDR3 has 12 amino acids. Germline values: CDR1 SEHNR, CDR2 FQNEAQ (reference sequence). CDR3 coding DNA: TGTGCCAGCAGCTCCCTTGACGTCGTCCTGACTTTC. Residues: CASSSLDVVLTF.